The 2 T cell receptor beta chains listed next were all sequenced from one sample in a study of technical replicates of blood from several donors. Method: immunoSEQ multiplex PCR; TCRdb's copy keeps in-frame clones and lacks some. This table holds about 68,000 clones, less than 98% found once. The sequenced material came from T cells isolated from PBMCs. These receptors originate from a human donor in good health.

V gene TRBV10-3 combines with J gene TRBJ2-4; tentatively, D is TRBD1 (7 bases). CDR3 length: 16 amino acids. Germline V gene data show CDR1 as ENHRY and CDR2 as SYGVKD. Trimming shortened V by 4 bases and J by 6 bases, and 19 bases separated the two germline ends. For the CDR3, the DNA is TGTGCCATCAGTGGGGGGGCTCTCACAGGGGTAAACATTCAGTACTTC. It specifies CAISGGALTGVNIQYF.

The J gene is TRBJ1-2, the V gene TRBV28, with a possible D match to TRBD1 (5 bases). The CDR3 runs 14 residues. The germline CDR1 and CDR2 sequences are MDHEN and SYDVKM. V lost 5 bases and J lost 4, with 14 bases in between. CDR3 sequence: CASSGNRDFYGYTF. The CDR3 DNA follows: TGTGCCAGCAGTGGGAACCGGGACTTCTATGGCTACACCTTC.